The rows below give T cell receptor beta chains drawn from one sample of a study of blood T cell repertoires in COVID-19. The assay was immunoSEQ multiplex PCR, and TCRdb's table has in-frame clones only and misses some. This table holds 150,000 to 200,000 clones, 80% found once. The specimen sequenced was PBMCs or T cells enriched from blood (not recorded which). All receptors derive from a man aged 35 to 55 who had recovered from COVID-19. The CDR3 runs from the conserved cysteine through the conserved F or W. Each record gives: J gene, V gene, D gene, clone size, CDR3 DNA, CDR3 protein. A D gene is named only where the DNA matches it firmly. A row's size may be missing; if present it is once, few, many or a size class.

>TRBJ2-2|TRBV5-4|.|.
TGTGCCAGCAGCTTGTTGGGGGGGCGTAGCACCGGGGAGCTGTTTTTT
CASSLLGGRSTGELFF
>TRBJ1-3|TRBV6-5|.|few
TGTGCCAGCGGCGGAGGCTCTGGAAACACCATATATTTT
CASGGGSGNTIYF
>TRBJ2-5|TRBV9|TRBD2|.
TGTGCCAGCAGCGTAGGCTACGGGGGGCAAGAGACCCAGTACTTC
CASSVGYGGQETQYF
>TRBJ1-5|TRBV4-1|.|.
TGCGCCAGCAGCCATGCTACCGGGACTAATAGCAATCAGCCCCAGCATTTT
CASSHATGTNSNQPQHF
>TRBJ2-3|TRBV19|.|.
TGTGCCAGTAGTAACGGGGACACAGATACGCAGTATTTT
CASSNGDTDTQYF
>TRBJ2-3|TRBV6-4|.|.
TGTGCCAGCAGTGACGTCGGGACAGATACGCAGTATTTT
CASSDVGTDTQYF
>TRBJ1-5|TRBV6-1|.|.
TGTGCCAGCAGTGAGGGGGGGTATGGCAATCAGCCCCAGCATTTT
CASSEGGYGNQPQHF
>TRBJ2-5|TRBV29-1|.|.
TGCAGCGTTGGTAGGCTAGATGAGACCCAGTACTTC
CSVGRLDETQYF
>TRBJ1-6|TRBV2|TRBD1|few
TGTGCCAGCATCCGGACAGGGGGCCCATATTCACCCCTCCACTTT
CASIRTGGPYSPLHF
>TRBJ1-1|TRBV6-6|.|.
TGTGCCAGCAGTCCCTTTCTAACTTTGCTGGGCGCCACTGAAGCTTTCTTT
CASSPFLTLLGATEAFF
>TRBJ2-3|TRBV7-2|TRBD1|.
TGTGCCAGCAGCTTAGTGGGGACAGTGAGCACAGATACGCAGTATTTT
CASSLVGTVSTDTQYF
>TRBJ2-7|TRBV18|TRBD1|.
TGTGCCAGCTCACCACGGGACAGCACATTCTACGAGCAGTACTTC
CASSPRDSTFYEQYF
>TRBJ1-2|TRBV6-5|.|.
TGTGCCAGCATTCCGACAGGAAGTAACTATGGCTACACCTTC
CASIPTGSNYGYTF
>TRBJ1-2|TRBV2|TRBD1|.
TGTGCCAGCAGTGAAGTCTCCCAGGGGGCGAATGGCTACACCTTC
CASSEVSQGANGYTF
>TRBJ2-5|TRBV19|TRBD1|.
TGTGCCAGTAGTATACCCCGCGGGACAGGGGGGGGAGAGACCCAGTACTTC
CASSIPRGTGGGETQYF
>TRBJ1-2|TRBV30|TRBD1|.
TGTGCCTCCCGGGACAGGGGGGATGGCTACACCTTC
CASRDRGDGYTF
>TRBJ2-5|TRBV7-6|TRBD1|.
TGTGCCAGCAGCATCGGACAGGGGGTAGAGACCCAGTACTTC
CASSIGQGVETQYF
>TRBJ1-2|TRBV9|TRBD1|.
TGTGCCAGCAGCGGGGGACAGGGAGTCTATGGCTACACCTTC
CASSGGQGVYGYTF
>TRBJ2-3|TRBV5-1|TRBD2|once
TGCGCCAGCAGCTCTTCCGGGACTAGCGGGGGGGCAGTTATAGATACGCAGTATTTT
CASSSSGTSGGAVIDTQYF
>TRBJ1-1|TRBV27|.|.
TGTGCCAGCAGTTTCGCACCCCCCGCGCAGAACGCGGGGGCTTTCTTT
CASSFAPPAQNAGAFF
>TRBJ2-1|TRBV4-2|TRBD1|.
TGTGCCAGCAGCCAAGCCGCGACAGGGGCCAATGAGCAGTTCTTC
CASSQAATGANEQFF
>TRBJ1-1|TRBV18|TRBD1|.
TGTGCCAGCTCACCTGGACAGGGGGCTATCACGGACACTGAAGCTTTCTTT
CASSPGQGAITDTEAFF
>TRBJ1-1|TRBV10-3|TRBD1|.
TGTGCCATCAGAGGGACAGCCTCGAACACTGAAGCTTTCTTT
CAIRGTASNTEAFF
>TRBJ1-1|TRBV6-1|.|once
TGTGCCAGCAGCGAAGTACAGATGAACACTGAAGCTTTCTTT
CASSEVQMNTEAFF